This TCR beta chain was obtained from a study of blood T cell repertoires in COVID-19. Overall study: Samples taken during acute and convalescent COVID-19 were collected in the United States, Italy and Spain. PBMCs, B-cell-depleted T cells, or T cells were the source of the cDNA or gDNA that made up the material.

Seattle's cohort entered during active infection and was followed longitudinally. V was trimmed by 5 bases and J by 0 bases, leaving 14 bases between them. This CDR3 has 16 residues. CDR1 and CDR2 from the germline V gene are LNHDA and SQIVND (reference sequence). Study processing details: Researchers report that nucleated cell counts were estimated from reference gene primer amplification. TCRdb's copy holds only in-frame clones and misses some; the assay was immunoSEQ multiplex PCR. The V and J calls and clone size were taken over from that table, and D and trimming were inferred from the DNA. The sample includes a few hundred thousand clones, around nine tenths seen only once; the top ten take 11%.

Sequencing was carried out using peripheral blood. J is TRBJ2-1 and V is TRBV19, with TRBD1 as a possible D gene (5 bases). The receptor comes from a woman under 40 with COVID-19, enrolled during active disease. The CDR3 region is CASSHFDSSSYNEQFF. DNA of the CDR3: TGTGCCAGTAGTCACTTCGACAGTAGCTCCTACAATGAGCAGTTCTTC.